These T cell receptor beta chains were read from a single sample in a study of blood T cell repertoires in COVID-19. Measured with immunoSEQ multiplex PCR; TCRdb has only the in-frame clones, and not every one. The table records about 320,000 clones, about 85% of them present only once. The sequenced material came from PBMCs or T cells enriched from blood (not recorded which). The receptors derive from a woman aged 25 to 39 who had recovered from COVID-19. CDR3s include the opening cysteine and the closing phenylalanine or tryptophan. D genes are given only for firm matches. Rows give clone size only sometimes, using once, few, many, or a class for an expanded clone.

cdr3_nt: TGTGCCAGTAGGGCGCGGCCAGATACGCAGTATTTT
cdr3_aa: CASRARPDTQYF
d_call: .
j_call: TRBJ2-3
clone_size: .
v_call: TRBV19

cdr3_nt: TGTGCCACCAAACCGCTCGGGGGTCCCTACGAGCAGTACTTC
cdr3_aa: CATKPLGGPYEQYF
d_call: .
j_call: TRBJ2-7
clone_size: once
v_call: TRBV2

cdr3_nt: TGCAGCGTTGATCTCCCTGGGCAGCTGAACACTGAAGCTTTCTTT
cdr3_aa: CSVDLPGQLNTEAFF
d_call: .
j_call: TRBJ1-1
clone_size: .
v_call: TRBV29-1

cdr3_nt: TGTGCCTGGAGCCTCTGGCCCGGCAGGCACACAGATACGCAGTATTTT
cdr3_aa: CAWSLWPGRHTDTQYF
d_call: .
j_call: TRBJ2-3
clone_size: .
v_call: TRBV30

cdr3_nt: TGTGCCAGCAGTCAAAAACTGGAGGGAACTGAAGCTTTCTTT
cdr3_aa: CASSQKLEGTEAFF
d_call: .
j_call: TRBJ1-1
clone_size: .
v_call: TRBV3-1/TRBV3-2

cdr3_nt: TGCGCCAGCAGCCAAGAAAAGCGGGGCGCTATCTACGAGCAGTACTTC
cdr3_aa: CASSQEKRGAIYEQYF
d_call: TRBD2
j_call: TRBJ2-7
clone_size: few
v_call: TRBV4-1

cdr3_nt: TGTGCCAGCAGTGGGGGAGGGGGCAATCAGCCCCAGCATTTT
cdr3_aa: CASSGGGGNQPQHF
d_call: .
j_call: TRBJ1-5
clone_size: .
v_call: TRBV2

cdr3_nt: TGTGCCTGGAGTTTGACAGGTTGGAACACTGAAGCTTTCTTT
cdr3_aa: CAWSLTGWNTEAFF
d_call: .
j_call: TRBJ1-1
clone_size: .
v_call: TRBV30

cdr3_nt: TGCGCCAGCAGCCAACCGGGACAGAACCCGCGCTATGGCTACACCTTC
cdr3_aa: CASSQPGQNPRYGYTF
d_call: TRBD1
j_call: TRBJ1-2
clone_size: .
v_call: TRBV4-1

cdr3_nt: TGTGCCACGGCGGCGGTCATCACCGGGGAGCTGTTTTTT
cdr3_aa: CATAAVITGELFF
d_call: .
j_call: TRBJ2-2
clone_size: .
v_call: TRBV6-5

cdr3_nt: TGTGCCAGCAGTTCCGACAGCCATAGCAATCAGCCCCAGCATTTT
cdr3_aa: CASSSDSHSNQPQHF
d_call: .
j_call: TRBJ1-5
clone_size: .
v_call: TRBV2

cdr3_nt: TGTGCCAGCAGGACAGACAGGGCTTCACCCCTCCACTTT
cdr3_aa: CASRTDRASPLHF
d_call: TRBD1
j_call: TRBJ1-6
clone_size: few
v_call: TRBV6-5

cdr3_nt: TGTGCCAGCAGCTTAGATCTTTACAGAAACACCATATATTTT
cdr3_aa: CASSLDLYRNTIYF
d_call: .
j_call: TRBJ1-3
clone_size: .
v_call: TRBV11-2

cdr3_nt: TGTGCCTGGAGGACAGGGCGATATCAGCCCCAGCATTTT
cdr3_aa: CAWRTGRYQPQHF
d_call: TRBD1
j_call: TRBJ1-5
clone_size: .
v_call: TRBV30

cdr3_nt: TGTGCCAGCAGCGTAGAGGGGGCCGGGGAAAAACTGTTTTTT
cdr3_aa: CASSVEGAGEKLFF
d_call: TRBD1
j_call: TRBJ1-4
clone_size: .
v_call: TRBV9

cdr3_nt: TGTGCCAGCAGCGTGCGGACTAGCGGGGGCCGGGGTGAGACCCAGTACTTC
cdr3_aa: CASSVRTSGGRGETQYF
d_call: TRBD2
j_call: TRBJ2-5
clone_size: .
v_call: TRBV5-6

cdr3_nt: TGTGCCAGTAGTATGGAGGGGAGAGGCTACACCTTC
cdr3_aa: CASSMEGRGYTF
d_call: .
j_call: TRBJ1-2
clone_size: .
v_call: TRBV19

cdr3_nt: TGTGCCAGCAGCCCACAGTTCACGGTGAACACTGAAGCTTTCTTT
cdr3_aa: CASSPQFTVNTEAFF
d_call: .
j_call: TRBJ1-1
clone_size: once
v_call: TRBV7-2

cdr3_nt: TGTGCCAGCAGCCCATCCCGGGATCTATACGAGCAGTACTTC
cdr3_aa: CASSPSRDLYEQYF
d_call: .
j_call: TRBJ2-7
clone_size: .
v_call: TRBV7-8

cdr3_nt: TGTGCCATCAGCACCCCGGGACAGGGACTCCCCTCCTCGATCGGAAACACCATATATTTT
cdr3_aa: CAISTPGQGLPSSIGNTIYF
d_call: TRBD1
j_call: TRBJ1-3
clone_size: .
v_call: TRBV10-3

cdr3_nt: TGCGCCAGCAGCCGGACAGGGATCTATGGCTACACCTTC
cdr3_aa: CASSRTGIYGYTF
d_call: TRBD1
j_call: TRBJ1-2
clone_size: .
v_call: TRBV4-1

cdr3_nt: TGTGCCAGCAGCCACAATGGCTACACCTTC
cdr3_aa: CASSHNGYTF
d_call: .
j_call: TRBJ1-2
clone_size: .
v_call: TRBV7-2

cdr3_nt: TGTGCCAGCAGCTTTTCCGGGACTATAGGAAAACTGTTTTTT
cdr3_aa: CASSFSGTIGKLFF
d_call: .
j_call: TRBJ1-4
clone_size: .
v_call: TRBV7-2

cdr3_nt: TGCGCCAGCAGCCAAGATTCAGGGTCCCCAGCTAACTATGGCTACACCTTC
cdr3_aa: CASSQDSGSPANYGYTF
d_call: .
j_call: TRBJ1-2
clone_size: few
v_call: TRBV4-3

cdr3_nt: TGTGCCAGCAGTCCACAGGGGAGCTATGGCTACACCTTC
cdr3_aa: CASSPQGSYGYTF
d_call: TRBD1
j_call: TRBJ1-2
clone_size: .
v_call: TRBV5-5

cdr3_nt: TGCGCCAGCAGCTCGACCGGGCACATACGGGGGGAGACCCAGTACTTC
cdr3_aa: CASSSTGHIRGETQYF
d_call: .
j_call: TRBJ2-5
clone_size: .
v_call: TRBV5-1

cdr3_nt: TGTGCCAGTAGTATCGGCACCTCGGGGACTGAAGCTTTCTTT
cdr3_aa: CASSIGTSGTEAFF
d_call: .
j_call: TRBJ1-1
clone_size: once
v_call: TRBV19

cdr3_nt: TGTGCCAGCAGCTCAGGGGGACGCGGCTACACCTTC
cdr3_aa: CASSSGGRGYTF
d_call: TRBD1
j_call: TRBJ1-2
clone_size: .
v_call: TRBV6-5

cdr3_nt: TGTGCCACCCACGCAGGTGTGGTAGATGAGCAGTTCTTC
cdr3_aa: CATHAGVVDEQFF
d_call: .
j_call: TRBJ2-1
clone_size: .
v_call: TRBV27

cdr3_nt: TGTGCCAGCAGCGTAGGACAGTCCTCTAACTATGGCTACACCTTC
cdr3_aa: CASSVGQSSNYGYTF
d_call: .
j_call: TRBJ1-2
clone_size: .
v_call: TRBV9

cdr3_nt: TGTGCCTGCGATGAGGAAGGCGACAACTATGGCTACACCTTC
cdr3_aa: CACDEEGDNYGYTF
d_call: .
j_call: TRBJ1-2
clone_size: few
v_call: TRBV6-5

cdr3_nt: TGTGCCAGCAGCTTATGGCAGACTATTGCCAAAAACATTCAGTACTTC
cdr3_aa: CASSLWQTIAKNIQYF
d_call: .
j_call: TRBJ2-4
clone_size: .
v_call: TRBV7-9

cdr3_nt: TGTGCCTGGATCAGCGGGACAGGGAGCACTGAAGCTTTCTTT
cdr3_aa: CAWISGTGSTEAFF
d_call: TRBD1
j_call: TRBJ1-1
clone_size: .
v_call: TRBV30

cdr3_nt: TGTGCCAGCAGACCGGGGACTAGTGAGCAGTTCTTC
cdr3_aa: CASRPGTSEQFF
d_call: TRBD2
j_call: TRBJ2-1
clone_size: .
v_call: TRBV12-3/TRBV12-4

cdr3_nt: TGCGCCAGCAGCATCCGGGACAGGGCCGATTACGAGCAGTACTTC
cdr3_aa: CASSIRDRADYEQYF
d_call: TRBD1
j_call: TRBJ2-7
clone_size: .
v_call: TRBV4-1

cdr3_nt: TGTGCCAGCAGCCCCATTCGGGGTATCACAGATACGCAGTATTTT
cdr3_aa: CASSPIRGITDTQYF
d_call: .
j_call: TRBJ2-3
clone_size: .
v_call: TRBV7-2

cdr3_nt: TGTGCCAGTAGTATAGGGAGGCAGCCCGCAGATACGCAGTATTTT
cdr3_aa: CASSIGRQPADTQYF
d_call: .
j_call: TRBJ2-3
clone_size: .
v_call: TRBV19

cdr3_nt: TGCGCCAGCAGGAGGGACACCTTCTCCTACGAGCAGTACTTC
cdr3_aa: CASRRDTFSYEQYF
d_call: .
j_call: TRBJ2-7
clone_size: .
v_call: TRBV4-3

cdr3_nt: TGTGCCAGCAGCCCCAGCGGTGGTTCCCAAGAGACCCAGTACTTC
cdr3_aa: CASSPSGGSQETQYF
d_call: .
j_call: TRBJ2-5
clone_size: .
v_call: TRBV9

cdr3_nt: TGTGCCAGCAGCTCCAGTGAGGTAGGAGGCTACACCTTC
cdr3_aa: CASSSSEVGGYTF
d_call: .
j_call: TRBJ1-2
clone_size: .
v_call: TRBV13